The entry below gives a single TCR beta chain sequence along with its context. The antigen is not known. The entry originates in a study of shared clonotypes between healthy human individuals. Findings of the study overall: The rarefaction results pointed to incomplete sorted-subset sequencing despite large depth. The study generally estimated greater richness for naive than memory subsets.

V was pared by 4 bases and J by 7 bases, with 10 bases between. Germline V CDR1 and CDR2: MDHEN, SYDVKM. This CDR3 comprises 13 residues. Sequencing used immunoSEQ multiplex PCR; TCRdb keeps in-frame clones, though not all of them. This sample carries 2,500,000 or so clones, roughly 93% of them seen once, and the ten largest clones take approximately 0.36%. Everyone who donated was a Caucasian adult who lived in Nashville, Tennessee. The investigators split CD4+ cells into a CD45RA+ naive subset and a CD45RA-negative memory subset. The chain couples TRBV28 to TRBJ1-4; a weak D match, TRBD1 (6 bases). Sequencing was performed on naive CD4+ T cells from PBMCs. Subset indicated: CD45RA+ positively selected. This clonotype was sampled from a man aged 18 to 35 in good health. Some clones in this sample may be carry-over from other donors' samples. CDR3 in DNA: TGTGCCAGCAGTTCCCAGGGGTCTGAAAAACTGTTTTTT. Its protein is CASSSQGSEKLFF.